This is a list of T cell receptor beta chains from one sample in a study of T cell responses to AZD1222 COVID-19 vaccine. Using immunoSEQ multiplex PCR, the repertoire was profiled, and TCRdb retains in-frame clones only, with some absent. The repertoire includes approximately 150,000 clones, approximately 91% of them detected once, and roughly 1.2% sits in the top ten. The sequencing used peripheral blood, collected 28 days after the second AZD1222 dose. The receptors here all came from an adult who received the AZD1222 COVID-19 vaccine. Both conserved end residues are part of each CDR3. The D gene is left open where the match is weak. Clone size is stated in some rows and not others, as once, few, many or a class when expanded.

V: TRBV19; D: NA; size: NA; J: TRBJ1-5; DNA: TGTGCCAGTACCTACCGGCGGGGGGCCTTTCAGCCCCAGCATTTT; CDR3: CASTYRRGAFQPQHF
V: TRBV6-2/TRBV6-3; D: NA; size: few; J: TRBJ1-1; DNA: TGTGCCAGCAGTTACGCCCCTGGGAGGGGGAGAGGGAACACTGAAGCTTTCTTT; CDR3: CASSYAPGRGRGNTEAFF
V: TRBV4-2; D: NA; size: NA; J: TRBJ2-1; DNA: TGTGCCAGCAGCCAAGAGGCGGAGAGCTCCTACAATGAGCAGTTCTTC; CDR3: CASSQEAESSYNEQFF
V: TRBV7-3; D: TRBD1; size: NA; J: TRBJ2-7; DNA: TGTGCCAGCGCGACAGGGGGCGAGCAGTACTTC; CDR3: CASATGGEQYF
V: TRBV7-9; D: NA; size: NA; J: TRBJ1-5; DNA: TGTGCCAGCTCGGTGGGGCACCCTCAGCCCCAGCATTTT; CDR3: CASSVGHPQPQHF
V: TRBV4-2; D: TRBD1; size: NA; J: TRBJ2-6; DNA: TGTGCCAGCAGCCAAGATCTCCAGGGGGCGGGTGGGGCCAACGTCCTGACTTTC; CDR3: CASSQDLQGAGGANVLTF
V: TRBV5-5; D: TRBD1; size: few; J: TRBJ1-5; DNA: TGTGCCAGCAGCTTGGCCGGGACAGGGGATCAGCCCCAGCATTTT; CDR3: CASSLAGTGDQPQHF
V: TRBV6-5; D: NA; size: NA; J: TRBJ2-3; DNA: TGTGCCAGCTCTCAGGTTACAGATACGCAGTATTTT; CDR3: CASSQVTDTQYF
V: TRBV7-3; D: TRBD1; size: NA; J: TRBJ1-6; DNA: TGTGCCAGCAGCAGCAGGGGGACGGATTCACCCCTCCACTTT; CDR3: CASSSRGTDSPLHF
V: TRBV7-3; D: NA; size: NA; J: TRBJ2-1; DNA: TGTGCCAGCAGCCTGGACTACCGCGATGAGCAGTTCTTC; CDR3: CASSLDYRDEQFF
V: TRBV19; D: TRBD2; size: NA; J: TRBJ2-5; DNA: TGTGCCAGTAGTAGACTAGCGGGAAGGTCGGGAGAGACCCAGTACTTC; CDR3: CASSRLAGRSGETQYF